These T cell receptor beta chains were read from a single sample in a study of cytomegalovirus exposure and HLA in healthy donors. Clones were read by immunoSEQ multiplex PCR, and TCRdb kept only the in-frame ones, dropping some. The sample lists fewer than 110,000 clones, roughly four fifths occurring once. The sample taken for sequencing was PBMCs. The receptors shown here come from a young man in good health and CMV-seronegative. Each CDR3 is given with its conserved first and last residue. Each record gives: clone size, D gene, J gene, V gene, CDR3 protein, CDR3 DNA. A D gene is named only where the DNA matches it firmly. A row's size may be missing; if present it is once, few, many or a size class.

>-|TRBD2|TRBJ2-7|TRBV19
CASRETSGALYEQYF
TGTGCCAGTAGAGAAACTAGCGGGGCGCTCTACGAGCAGTACTTC
>-|TRBD2|TRBJ2-1|TRBV7-3
CASSSQSPLAGAYNEQFF
TGTGCCAGCAGCTCCCAAAGCCCACTAGCGGGGGCCTACAATGAGCAGTTCTTC
>-|TRBD2|TRBJ2-5|TRBV27
CASSFLLAGRQETQYF
TGTGCCAGCAGTTTCCTACTAGCGGGCCGCCAAGAGACCCAGTACTTC
>-|TRBD1|TRBJ2-7|TRBV7-6
CASSFGTAEQYF
TGTGCCAGCAGCTTTGGGACAGCCGAGCAGTACTTC
>few|-|TRBJ1-6|TRBV2
CASSNGLGGRSPLHF
TGTGCCAGTTCGAACGGCCTCGGGGGGAGGTCACCCCTCCACTTT
>-|-|TRBJ2-7|TRBV7-8
CASSQTELKGSYEQYF
TGTGCCAGCAGCCAAACGGAACTAAAAGGTTCCTACGAGCAGTACTTC
>-|TRBD1|TRBJ1-6|TRBV7-9
CASSEPGGNSPLHF
TGTGCCAGCAGCGAACCAGGGGGAAATTCACCCCTCCACTTT
>-|-|TRBJ2-7|TRBV28
CASSLDSFSEQYF
TGTGCCAGCAGTTTGGACAGTTTCTCGGAGCAGTACTTC
>-|-|TRBJ2-2|TRBV6-1
CASSMGLYVGELFF
TGTGCCAGCAGTATGGGGCTTTACGTCGGGGAGCTGTTTTTT
>-|TRBD2|TRBJ2-5|TRBV9
CASSSGGGQETQYF
TGTGCCAGCAGCTCCGGGGGGGGCCAAGAGACCCAGTACTTC
>-|TRBD1|TRBJ1-5|TRBV6-1
CASSEVGQAYQPQHF
TGTGCCAGCAGTGAAGTTGGACAGGCCTATCAGCCCCAGCATTTT
>-|-|TRBJ2-7|TRBV5-1
CASNLGTRVIYEQYF
TGCGCCAGCAATTTAGGGACACGGGTGATCTACGAGCAGTACTTC
>-|-|TRBJ2-1|TRBV23-1
CASNLLLGRGQFF
TGCGCCAGCAACCTACTCCTCGGTCGTGGGCAGTTCTTC
>-|-|TRBJ1-3|TRBV4-2
CASSQEIRSGNTIYF
TGTGCCAGCAGCCAAGAGATACGGTCTGGAAACACCATATATTTT
>once|-|TRBJ1-5|TRBV2
CASSWGRVDSNQPQHF
TGTGCCAGCAGCTGGGGCAGGGTGGATAGCAATCAGCCCCAGCATTTT
>once|TRBD2|TRBJ2-5|TRBV6-5
CASSYSGGQETQYF
TGTGCCAGCAGTTACTCCGGGGGGCAAGAGACCCAGTACTTC
>-|-|TRBJ1-2|TRBV4-1
CASSQERDGYTF
TGCGCCAGCAGCCAAGAAAGAGATGGCTACACCTTC
>-|-|TRBJ1-2|TRBV4-2
CASSQDPQGIYYGYTF
TGTGCCAGCAGCCAAGATCCACAGGGAATTTACTATGGCTACACCTTC
>once|-|TRBJ1-3|TRBV5-8
CASSLGQDSGNTIYF
TGTGCCAGCAGCTTGGGACAAGACTCTGGAAACACCATATATTTT
>few|-|TRBJ1-1|TRBV28
CASKGRAGATEAFF
TGTGCCAGCAAAGGGAGGGCAGGGGCCACTGAAGCTTTCTTT
>-|TRBD1|TRBJ1-2|TRBV19
CASTPSDRANYGYTF
TGTGCCAGTACCCCGAGCGACAGGGCTAACTATGGCTACACCTTC
>-|-|TRBJ1-5|TRBV4-3
CASSQVAGNQPQHF
TGCGCCAGCAGCCAAGTAGCCGGGAACCAGCCCCAGCATTTT
>-|-|TRBJ1-2|TRBV2
CASSTYRRVNYGYTF
TGTGCCAGCAGCACTTACAGAAGAGTTAACTATGGCTACACCTTC
>-|-|TRBJ2-7|TRBV7-9
CASSHPTVSYEQYF
TGTGCCAGCAGCCACCCCACAGTATCCTACGAGCAGTACTTC
>-|-|TRBJ2-2|TRBV5-1
CASSYPSGYTGELFF
TGCGCCAGCAGCTACCCATCAGGCTACACCGGGGAGCTGTTTTTT
>-|TRBD2|TRBJ2-3|TRBV6-4
CASSDASGGPTDTQYF
TGTGCCAGCAGTGACGCTAGCGGGGGCCCCACAGATACGCAGTATTTT
>-|TRBD1|TRBJ2-2|TRBV5-1
CASSRDRGPSTGELFF
TGCGCCAGCAGCCGGGACAGGGGGCCTTCCACCGGGGAGCTGTTTTTT
>-|TRBD1|TRBJ1-4|TRBV5-6
CASSSAGTGSEKLFF
TGTGCCAGCAGCTCCGCCGGGACAGGGTCTGAAAAACTGTTTTTT
>few|-|TRBJ2-2|TRBV6-5
CASSYKGAGTGELFF
TGTGCCAGCAGTTACAAGGGGGCGGGGACCGGGGAGCTGTTTTTT
>-|TRBD1|TRBJ1-1|TRBV15
CATRRLGTVNTEAFF
TGTGCCACCAGAAGGCTTGGGACAGTGAACACTGAAGCTTTCTTT
>-|-|TRBJ2-6|TRBV7-9
CSSSPPLPSGANVLTF
TGTTCCAGCAGTCCCCCCCTCCCCTCTGGGGCCAACGTCCTGACTTTC
>large|TRBD1|TRBJ2-1|TRBV4-3
CASSQDTGGSYNEQFF
TGCGCCAGCAGCCAAGATACAGGGGGCTCCTACAATGAGCAGTTCTTC
>-|-|TRBJ1-2|TRBV7-2
CASSLAREYGYTF
TGTGCCAGCAGCTTAGCCAGGGAATATGGCTACACCTTC
>few|-|TRBJ1-1|TRBV4-2
CASSQEGRLTEAFF
TGTGCCAGCAGCCAAGAGGGGCGCCTCACTGAAGCTTTCTTT
>-|-|TRBJ2-5|TRBV16
CASSQPFRGETQYF
TGTGCCAGCAGCCAACCCTTCCGGGGAGAGACCCAGTACTTC
>-|-|TRBJ1-6|TRBV19
CASTLVHSNSPLHF
TGTGCCAGTACGTTAGTCCACAGCAATTCACCCCTCCACTTT
>-|TRBD2|TRBJ2-1|TRBV2
CASRTSGGNNEQFF
TGTGCCAGCAGGACTAGCGGCGGAAACAATGAGCAGTTCTTC
>-|TRBD2|TRBJ2-1|TRBV4-2
CASSQVTGLAGDYNEQFF
TGTGCCAGCAGCCAAGTTACCGGACTAGCGGGGGACTACAATGAGCAGTTCTTC
>-|-|TRBJ2-3|TRBV9
CASSGGSWADTQYF
TGTGCCAGCAGCGGAGGGAGTTGGGCAGATACGCAGTATTTT
>-|-|TRBJ2-1|TRBV5-1
CASSLRSGGANEQFF
TGCGCCAGCAGCTTGCGTAGCGGAGGCGCCAATGAGCAGTTCTTC
>once|-|TRBJ2-7|TRBV28
CASGGWYEQYF
TGTGCCAGCGGGGGGTGGTACGAGCAGTACTTC
>-|-|TRBJ1-2|TRBV29-1
CSDRSASNYGYTF
TGCAGCGACAGATCTGCTTCGAACTATGGCTACACCTTC
>-|-|TRBJ2-6|TRBV25-1
CASSEAGQGLSGANVLTF
TGTGCCAGCAGTGAGGCAGGGCAGGGGCTCTCTGGGGCCAACGTCCTGACTTTC
>-|-|TRBJ2-7|TRBV9
CASSRTETGAYEQYF
TGTGCCAGCAGTCGGACAGAGACTGGGGCCTACGAGCAGTACTTC
>-|-|TRBJ1-1|TRBV7-2
CASSYRVTTEAFF
TGTGCCAGCAGCTACAGGGTTACCACTGAAGCTTTCTTT
>-|-|TRBJ2-7|TRBV11-2
CASSSRIYEQYF
TGTGCCAGCAGCTCCCGTATCTACGAGCAGTACTTC
>-|-|TRBJ2-1|TRBV5-4
CASSLTAARTYNEQFF
TGTGCCAGCAGCTTGACAGCAGCCCGGACCTACAATGAGCAGTTCTTC
>-|-|TRBJ2-2|TRBV5-1
CASSSRTATGELFF
TGCGCCAGCAGCTCCCGGACAGCAACCGGGGAGCTGTTTTTT
>-|-|TRBJ1-2|TRBV5-4
CASSLAGPGGYTF
TGTGCCAGCAGCTTGGCAGGTCCCGGTGGCTACACCTTC
>once|-|TRBJ2-1|TRBV4-3
CASSQDYDPHLPAGSYNEQFF
TGCGCCAGCAGCCAAGATTATGACCCCCATCTCCCGGCGGGCTCCTACAATGAGCAGTTCTTC
>-|-|TRBJ2-3|TRBV7-2
CASSLGASQFTDTQYF
TGTGCCAGCAGCTTAGGTGCTAGCCAGTTCACAGATACGCAGTATTTT
>-|TRBD1|TRBJ2-3|TRBV10-3
CAATGGTDTQYF
TGTGCCGCAACAGGGGGCACAGATACGCAGTATTTT
>-|-|TRBJ2-2|TRBV7-8
CASSSRGRVLMTGELFF
TGTGCCAGCAGCTCCCGGGGTAGGGTACTAATGACCGGGGAGCTGTTTTTT
>once|-|TRBJ2-7|TRBV4-3
CASSQSTNYEQYF
TGCGCCAGCAGCCAGAGCACGAATTACGAGCAGTACTTC
>-|-|TRBJ2-7|TRBV7-9
CASSLGGEYEQYF
TGTGCCAGCAGCTTAGGAGGAGAGTACGAGCAGTACTTC